This TCR beta chain derives from a study of blood T cells in healthy people across ages. Study results and limitations: Long-lived and aged donors differed, with more naive CD4+ cells and higher diversity in the long-lived. Getting older went along with TCR beta diversity per million T cells dropping roughly linearly.

Primed by a sample-barcoded 5' primer and a J-beta primer mix, a second PCR proceeded for about 6 to 12 cycles. Each cDNA molecule was tagged by a template-switch adaptor with 12 random nucleotides. Researchers report that each sample yielded at least 3 million CDR3-containing paired-end reads. Via MiXCR, TCRdb re-called the 5' RACE reads, giving one row per CDR3 protein. The sample shows some 1.8 million distinct CDR3 sequences, 39% of them seen only once. V lost 1 base, J lost 3 bases, and 7 bases lay in between. This CDR3 is 12 amino acids long. The germline V gene has CDR1 GTSNPN and CDR2 SVGIG (reference sequence). This clonotype was detected only a few times. Its matching antigen is unknown.

This TCR derives from a human donor in good health. The chain carries TRBV30 and TRBJ2-7; possible D gene TRBD1, 5 bases. Sample: blood. This CDR3 reads CAWSGQGYEQYF. CDR3 DNA: TGTGCCTGGAGTGGCCAGGGCTACGAGCAGTACTTC.